This is a list of T cell receptor beta chains from one sample in a study of T cells in Graves' hyperthyroidism and ophthalmopathy. TCRdb re-derived calls from the multiplex PCR reads in MiXCR, one entry per CDR3 protein. Found here are roughly 570,000 distinct CDR3 sequences, 15% to 18% of them singletons; the top ten hold around 7.3%. The sequenced sample was blood. The receptor source for this set is a woman aged 25-40 years with Graves' hyperthyroidism. The CDR3 runs from the conserved cysteine through the conserved F or W. D genes are given only for firm matches. Clone size is stated in some rows and not others, as once, few, many or a class when expanded.

J gene: TRBJ1-5
V gene: TRBV3-1
clone size: NA
D gene: NA
CDR3 DNA: TGTGCCAGCAGCCAGGGGGTGCGGGGACAGCCCCAGCATTTT
CDR3 protein: CASSQGVRGQPQHF

J gene: TRBJ2-1
V gene: TRBV5-1
clone size: many
D gene: NA
CDR3 DNA: TGCGCCAGCAGCCGGGACACAGACAATGAGCAGTTCTTC
CDR3 protein: CASSRDTDNEQFF

J gene: TRBJ1-4
V gene: TRBV10-3
clone size: NA
D gene: TRBD1
CDR3 DNA: TGTGCCATCAGTGGGGGACAGGGGCGCGAAAAACTGTTTTTT
CDR3 protein: CAISGGQGREKLFF

J gene: TRBJ1-2
V gene: TRBV5-1
clone size: many
D gene: NA
CDR3 DNA: TGCGCCAGCAGTATAGGGTCAACAGGGCATGGCTACACCTTC
CDR3 protein: CASSIGSTGHGYTF

J gene: TRBJ2-2
V gene: TRBV12-5
clone size: many
D gene: TRBD1
CDR3 DNA: TGTGCTAGTGGTTTAGAAACACGGACAGGGGGAACCGGGGAGCTGTTTTTT
CDR3 protein: CASGLETRTGGTGELFF

J gene: TRBJ2-1
V gene: TRBV4-1
clone size: NA
D gene: NA
CDR3 DNA: TGCGCCAGCAGCCAAGAAACACCAAACTCTTACAATGAGCAGTTCTTC
CDR3 protein: CASSQETPNSYNEQFF

J gene: TRBJ1-3
V gene: TRBV20-1
clone size: many
D gene: NA
CDR3 DNA: TGCAGTGCTAGAGATCGTCGCAGGGCGATTAGCTCTGGAAACACCATATATTTT
CDR3 protein: CSARDRRRAISSGNTIYF

J gene: TRBJ2-7
V gene: TRBV5-1
clone size: NA
D gene: NA
CDR3 DNA: TGCGCCAGCAGCTTGAATCGGGTAGATGAGCAGTACTTC
CDR3 protein: CASSLNRVDEQYF

J gene: TRBJ2-7
V gene: TRBV29-1
clone size: NA
D gene: NA
CDR3 DNA: TGCAGCGTTGGACTGGCGGATTGGGAACAGGGAATTCCCGAGCAGTACTTC
CDR3 protein: CSVGLADWEQGIPEQYF

J gene: TRBJ2-7
V gene: TRBV6-2/TRBV6-3
clone size: few
D gene: NA
CDR3 DNA: TGTGCCAGCAGTGACGCGAGGACCTACGAGCAGTACTTC
CDR3 protein: CASSDARTYEQYF

J gene: TRBJ1-1
V gene: TRBV7-9
clone size: few
D gene: TRBD1
CDR3 DNA: TGTGCCAGCAGCCCGCTGACAGGGGGCGGAACTGAAGCTTTCTTT
CDR3 protein: CASSPLTGGGTEAFF

J gene: TRBJ2-2
V gene: TRBV7-9
clone size: NA
D gene: TRBD2
CDR3 DNA: TGTGCCAGCAGCTTAGGACTAGCGAGCACCGGGGAGCTGTTTTTT
CDR3 protein: CASSLGLASTGELFF

J gene: TRBJ1-3
V gene: TRBV5-1
clone size: many
D gene: NA
CDR3 DNA: TGCGCCAGCAGCTTCGGGACCGCCGGAAACACCATATATTTT
CDR3 protein: CASSFGTAGNTIYF

J gene: TRBJ1-6
V gene: TRBV7-8
clone size: NA
D gene: TRBD1
CDR3 DNA: TGTGCCAGCACCCGCCTCGGGACAGGGGTTGCTTCACCCCTCCACTTT
CDR3 protein: CASTRLGTGVASPLHF

J gene: TRBJ2-3
V gene: TRBV6-1
clone size: NA
D gene: NA
CDR3 DNA: TGTGCCAGCAGAAAGGTGGGGGGAGATACGCAGTATTTT
CDR3 protein: CASRKVGGDTQYF

J gene: TRBJ2-1
V gene: TRBV10-1
clone size: few
D gene: NA
CDR3 DNA: TGCGCCAGCAGTGATCCGGTTGTGAATGAGCAGTTCTTC
CDR3 protein: CASSDPVVNEQFF

J gene: TRBJ2-3
V gene: TRBV20-1
clone size: NA
D gene: TRBD2
CDR3 DNA: TGCAGTGCTAGAGTGTTAGCGGGGACGGGAGATACGCAGTATTTT
CDR3 protein: CSARVLAGTGDTQYF

J gene: TRBJ1-2
V gene: TRBV18
clone size: NA
D gene: NA
CDR3 DNA: TGTGCCAGCTCACCCGGCAGGGCGGGCAACGATGGCTACACCTTC
CDR3 protein: CASSPGRAGNDGYTF

J gene: TRBJ2-5
V gene: TRBV30
clone size: many
D gene: NA
CDR3 DNA: TGTGCCTGGAGCTCCGGGCCCTCTGGGGAGACCCAGTACTTC
CDR3 protein: CAWSSGPSGETQYF

J gene: TRBJ2-3
V gene: TRBV20-1
clone size: few
D gene: NA
CDR3 DNA: TGCAGTGCTACCCACGTGAACGGGGTTAGCACAGATACGCAGTATTTT
CDR3 protein: CSATHVNGVSTDTQYF

J gene: TRBJ2-3
V gene: TRBV6-2/TRBV6-3
clone size: NA
D gene: NA
CDR3 DNA: TGTGCCAGCAGCTTGAGGACAAACCCCAGCACAGATACGCAGTATTTT
CDR3 protein: CASSLRTNPSTDTQYF

J gene: TRBJ1-6
V gene: TRBV4-1
clone size: few
D gene: NA
CDR3 DNA: TGCGCCAGCAGCCAAGTCAGGGTGGGGGGCTCCTATAATTCACCCCTCCACTTT
CDR3 protein: CASSQVRVGGSYNSPLHF

J gene: TRBJ1-1
V gene: TRBV30
clone size: many
D gene: NA
CDR3 DNA: TGTGCCTGGAGTGTATGGGTCATGAACACTGAAGCTTTCTTT
CDR3 protein: CAWSVWVMNTEAFF

J gene: TRBJ1-5
V gene: TRBV4-3
clone size: NA
D gene: NA
CDR3 DNA: TGCGCCAGCAGCGCGCAACCGGGAGACAATCAGCCCCAGCATTTT
CDR3 protein: CASSAQPGDNQPQHF

J gene: TRBJ2-5
V gene: TRBV6-2/TRBV6-3
clone size: NA
D gene: TRBD2
CDR3 DNA: TGTGCCAGCAGTTACTCGACGCGACTAGCGGGAGCCGAGACCCAGTACTTC
CDR3 protein: CASSYSTRLAGAETQYF

J gene: TRBJ2-2
V gene: TRBV6-1
clone size: NA
D gene: NA
CDR3 DNA: TGTGCCAGCAGGGCTAGAGGAGGCACCGGGGAGCTGTTTTTT
CDR3 protein: CASRARGGTGELFF